Listed below are T cell receptor beta chains from one sample, sequenced in a study of blood T cells in healthy people across ages. A single record per CDR3 protein comes from TCRdb applying MiXCR to the 5' RACE reads. The sample holds 600,000 or so distinct CDR3 sequences, roughly 30% seen once. Source material: blood. These receptor sequences come from a woman of 80 years or more in good health. CDR3s include the opening cysteine and the closing phenylalanine or tryptophan.

>TRBJ1-1|TRBV18
CASSPAIMNTEAFF
>TRBJ2-7|TRBV7-2
CASSPGGSDNEQYF
>TRBJ2-5|TRBV25-1
CASSEYRSGGFGETQYF
>TRBJ2-7|TRBV19
CASGAGGPYEQYF
>TRBJ1-6|TRBV28
CASSLPSSGRVGSPLHF
>TRBJ1-2|TRBV9
CASTKTGGGYGYTF
>TRBJ2-7|TRBV12-3/TRBV12-4
CASSLDFSGGRPYEQYF
>TRBJ1-6|TRBV10-3
CAISGPRGRNNSPLHF
>TRBJ2-1|TRBV27
CATTGGNNEQFF
>TRBJ1-2|TRBV4-3
CASSQVVPQGQGGYTF
>TRBJ1-6|TRBV6-5
CASSYSTPGFDSPLHF
>TRBJ2-3|TRBV5-1
CASSLGSLRDTQYF
>TRBJ2-1|TRBV3-1
CASSQDRRLALSSYNEQFF
>TRBJ2-7|TRBV9
CASRPLAGGYNEQYF
>TRBJ2-7|TRBV14
CASSRTGGNNYEQYF
>TRBJ1-1|TRBV5-1
CASSLQGAIGVNTEAFF
>TRBJ1-5|TRBV4-1
CASSHPTGSGNQPQHF
>TRBJ2-7|TRBV5-5
CASATGTVDYEQYF
>TRBJ1-5|TRBV5-6
CASSLAPWGAGSNQPQHF
>TRBJ1-5|TRBV6-1
CASHLGGWEPQHF
>TRBJ2-7|TRBV18
CASSIRETGEQYF
>TRBJ2-3|TRBV12-3/TRBV12-4
CASSSPGKRGDRAQYF
>TRBJ1-3|TRBV10-3
CAIMTGAGNTIYF
>TRBJ2-5|TRBV20-1
CSVCCGAQETQYF
>TRBJ1-1|TRBV7-9
CASSFLGSSEAFF
>TRBJ1-2|TRBV6-2/TRBV6-3
CTSTRRGTGAPLYGYTF
>TRBJ1-5|TRBV10-3
CAIGSGSNQPQHF
>TRBJ2-3|TRBV7-3
CASSLTPGRGTDTQYF
>TRBJ2-7|TRBV7-8
CASSLSSGGLMGVQYF
>TRBJ2-3|TRBV14
CASSPGIAGPTDTQYF
>TRBJ1-2|TRBV7-9
CASTYGGGRADYGYTF
>TRBJ2-1|TRBV24-1
CATSESGNYKGGQFF
>TRBJ1-1|TRBV12-3/TRBV12-4
CASSQGDRAFF
>TRBJ2-1|TRBV9
CASSALSGGRHNEQFF
>TRBJ2-5|TRBV15
CATSRDRPSRQQYF
>-|TRBV20-1
CSARDLLAGYQETQFF
>TRBJ2-1|TRBV27
CASSHEDNEQFF
>TRBJ2-1|TRBV20-1
CSARDEGAASGRWEQFF
>TRBJ2-7|TRBV4-3
CASSQHRDYYEQYF
>TRBJ2-1|TRBV12-3/TRBV12-4
CASRVGTGGYNEQFF
>TRBJ1-2|TRBV5-1
CASKPAGLYYGYTF
>TRBJ2-7|TRBV4-2
CASSHAFRDRGDEQYF
>TRBJ2-2|TRBV2
CASRSRDFGTGELFF
>TRBJ1-1|TRBV20-1
CSARDQPNTEAFF
>TRBJ2-7|TRBV4-3
CAGSQGLGGGYNEQYF
>TRBJ1-4|TRBV9
CASSVGQVHDGKRFF
>TRBJ2-3|TRBV4-2
CASSQDQASGDRTDTQYF
>TRBJ2-1|TRBV18
CASSRPPGRDNEQFF